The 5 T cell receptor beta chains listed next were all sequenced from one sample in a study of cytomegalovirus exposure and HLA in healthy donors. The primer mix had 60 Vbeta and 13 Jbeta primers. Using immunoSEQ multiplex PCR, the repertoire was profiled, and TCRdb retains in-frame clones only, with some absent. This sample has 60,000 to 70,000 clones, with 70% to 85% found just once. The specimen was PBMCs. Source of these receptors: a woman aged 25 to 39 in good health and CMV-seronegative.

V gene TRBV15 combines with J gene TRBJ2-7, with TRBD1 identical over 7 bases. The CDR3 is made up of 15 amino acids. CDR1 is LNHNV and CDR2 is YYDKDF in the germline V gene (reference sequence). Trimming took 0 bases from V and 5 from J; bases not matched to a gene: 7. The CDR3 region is CATSRDAGTVHEQYF. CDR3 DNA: TGTGCCACCAGCAGAGACGCCGGGACAGTCCACGAGCAGTACTTC. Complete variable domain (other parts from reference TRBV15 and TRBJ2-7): DAMVIQNPRYQVTQFGKPVTLSCSQTLNHNVMYWYQQKSSQAPKLLFHYYDKDFNNEADTPDNFQSRRPNTSFCFLDIRSPGLGDTAMYLCATSRDAGTVHEQYFGPGTRLTVT.

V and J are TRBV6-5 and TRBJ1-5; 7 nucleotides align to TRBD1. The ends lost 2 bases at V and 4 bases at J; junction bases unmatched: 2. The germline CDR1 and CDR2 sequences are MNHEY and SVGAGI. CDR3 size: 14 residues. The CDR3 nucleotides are TGTGCCAGCAGTTACGGGACAGCTAATCAGCCCCAGCATTTT. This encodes CASSYGTANQPQHF.

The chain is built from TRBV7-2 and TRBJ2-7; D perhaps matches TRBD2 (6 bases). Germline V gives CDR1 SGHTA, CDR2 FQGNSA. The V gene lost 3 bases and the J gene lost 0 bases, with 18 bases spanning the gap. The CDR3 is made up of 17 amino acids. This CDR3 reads CASSFGYRGGLSYEQYF. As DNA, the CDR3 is TGTGCCAGCAGCTTCGGGTACCGGGGAGGCCTCTCCTACGAGCAGTACTTC.

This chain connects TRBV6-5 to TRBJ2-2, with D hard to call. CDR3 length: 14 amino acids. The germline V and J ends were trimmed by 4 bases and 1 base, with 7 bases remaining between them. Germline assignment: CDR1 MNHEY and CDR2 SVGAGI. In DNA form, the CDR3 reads TGTGCCAGCAGTTTGGAGCGGAACACCGGGGAGCTGTTTTTT. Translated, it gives CASSLERNTGELFF.

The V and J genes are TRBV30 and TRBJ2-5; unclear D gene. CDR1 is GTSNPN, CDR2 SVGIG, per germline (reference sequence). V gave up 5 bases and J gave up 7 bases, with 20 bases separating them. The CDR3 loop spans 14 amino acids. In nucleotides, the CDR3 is TGTGCCTGGTCAATATCAGACCCTCGAGGGACCCAGTACTTC. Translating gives CAWSISDPRGTQYF.